The 4 T cell receptor beta chains below were found in one sample sequenced in a study of blood T cell repertoires in COVID-19. TCRdb's copy holds only in-frame clones and misses some; the assay was immunoSEQ multiplex PCR. The table includes 400,000 to 550,000 clones, around nine tenths detected once. Sequencing was performed on PBMCs or T cells enriched from blood (not recorded which). The source is a woman between 18 and 30 years old with acute COVID-19.

This chain uses TRBV30 with TRBJ2-1, with D possibly being TRBD2 (6 bases). The CDR3 sequence is 13 residues long. Per germline, CDR1 GTSNPN and CDR2 SVGIG (reference sequence). With 7 bases removed from V and 0 bases from J, the gap between germline ends came to 10 bases. CDR3 region: CAYQAGSYNEQFF. The CDR3 DNA sequence: TGTGCCTACCAAGCGGGCTCCTACAATGAGCAGTTCTTC.

V is TRBV18 and J is TRBJ1-2, with TRBD1 as a possible D gene (5 bases). The V gene's germline CDR1 is KGHSH and CDR2 LQKENI. The V end lost 2 bases, the J end lost 0 bases, and 16 bases lay between the germline ends. There are 17 residues in the CDR3. The CDR3 reads CASSPYQGERANYGYTF. The CDR3, as DNA: TGTGCCAGCTCACCATACCAGGGCGAAAGGGCTAACTATGGCTACACCTTC.

The chain couples TRBV12-3 or TRBV12-4 to TRBJ1-1; D unclear. This CDR3 contains 12 residues. V was pared by 8 bases and J by 1 base, with 8 bases between. CDR3 DNA: TGTGCCAGCGGTGGCGGGAACACTGAAGCTTTCTTT. Its protein product is CASGGGNTEAFF.

V and J are TRBV2 and TRBJ1-6; unclear D gene. CDR1 SNHLY and CDR2 FYNNEI come from the germline V gene. Trimming cost V 9 bases and J 5 bases, with 11 bases left between them. The CDR3 runs 13 residues. The chain's CDR3 is CARLGRDNSPLHF. In nucleotides, the CDR3 is TGTGCCAGGCTAGGGAGGGATAATTCACCCCTCCACTTT.